Below, 7 T cell receptor beta chains from the same sample are listed, as sequenced in a study of T cell responses to AZD1222 COVID-19 vaccine. Clones were sequenced by immunoSEQ multiplex PCR, and TCRdb holds only the in-frame ones, with some missing. The data hold roughly 120,000 clones, with approximately 86% observed a single time. The specimen comprised peripheral blood, sampled 28 days after the second AZD1222 dose. These receptors were obtained from an adult who received the AZD1222 COVID-19 vaccine.

The chain employs TRBV7-2 and TRBJ2-6; perhaps D is TRBD1 or TRBD2 (5 bases each). The CDR3 runs 16 residues. The germline CDR1 and CDR2 sequences are SGHTA and FQGNSA. With 5 bases removed from V and 0 bases from J, the gap between germline ends came to 11 bases. The CDR3 loop is CASSRDGASGANVLTF. The CDR3 DNA is TGTGCCAGCAGCCGGGACGGGGCCTCTGGGGCCAACGTCCTGACTTTC.

The chain recombines TRBV7-9 with TRBJ2-7; D is unclear. The CDR3 length is 13 residues. Germline V CDR1 and CDR2: SEHNR, FQNEAQ (reference sequence). V lost 1 base and J 7 bases, leaving 11 bases between the germline ends. In DNA, the CDR3 is TGTGCCAGCAGCTTAGTGGGTGCGACAGAGCAGTACTTC. As protein: CASSLVGATEQYF.

The genes are TRBV18 and TRBJ2-7; the match to TRBD1 covers 10 bases. Per the germline V gene, CDR1 is KGHSH and CDR2 is LQKENI. The ends lost 4 bases at V and 4 bases at J; junction bases unmatched: 7. This CDR3 region has 15 residues. In nucleotides, the CDR3 is TGTGCCAGCTCACTGGGACAGGGGAATTGGTACGAGCAGTACTTC. Its protein product is CASSLGQGNWYEQYF.

This clone appeared a single time. The chain has TRBV4-3 and TRBJ2-1, with 8 bases aligning to TRBD2. V lost 0 bases and J lost 3; bases outside the gene matches: 4. The CDR3 runs 16 residues. Germline-derived CDR1 and CDR2 are LGHNA and YSLEER. CDR3 coding DNA: TGCGCCAGCAGCCAAGATCGGGGGGGGCTCTACAATGAGCAGTTCTTC. Its protein product is CASSQDRGGLYNEQFF.

The J gene is TRBJ2-7, the V gene TRBV30; TRBD1 agrees at 12 bases. CDR3 length equals 15 residues. CDR1 GTSNPN and CDR2 SVGIG come from the germline V gene (reference sequence). The junction had 8 bases not matched to a gene; V was cut back by 3 bases and J by 5 bases. CDR3: CAWSDTGTGGNEQYF. Written as DNA, the CDR3 is TGTGCCTGGAGCGACACCGGGACAGGGGGCAACGAGCAGTACTTC.

The V and J genes are TRBV20-1 and TRBJ1-3, with TRBD1 matching over 9 bases. J gave up 3 bases and V 3 bases, and 6 bases lay outside the gene matches. The CDR3 length is 15 residues. Germline V lookup: CDR1 DFQATT, CDR2 SNEGSKA (reference sequence). Here the CDR3 reads CSASDTGGFGNTIYF. In DNA form, the CDR3 reads TGCAGTGCTAGTGATACAGGGGGCTTTGGAAACACCATATATTTT.

The rearrangement links TRBV5-5 to TRBJ1-4, with no clear D. Trimming left V 0 bases short and J 6 bases short, with 6 bases between. CDR1 and CDR2 from the germline V gene are SGHKS and YYEKEE (reference sequence). This CDR3 has 13 amino acids. The DNA for the CDR3 is TGTGCCAGCAGCTTGGTTGCGGATGAAAAACTGTTTTTT. This translates into CASSLVADEKLFF.